The text below deals with one TCR beta chain. This CDR3 has 14 residues. V was trimmed by 1 base and J by 5 bases, leaving 11 bases between them. Germline V lookup: CDR1 SGHAT, CDR2 FQNNGV. Donation came from healthy HIV-negative adults that had no recent acute infections or vaccinations. Genomic DNA for unsorted samples, which was extracted with the QIAamp DNA Blood Mini kit, came from 85 million to 90 million PBMCs. This was a deep-level run. How the authors handled the data: Owing to the provision of junction-only sequences devoid of quality scores by immunoSEQ, filtering differed. Profiled with immunoSEQ multiplex PCR; TCRdb holds only in-frame clones, not every one. The V and J calls and clone size come from that table; D and trimming were worked out from the DNA. The data contain about half a million clones, roughly 80% of them seen just once; the ten biggest clones take up roughly 13%. This sample is drawn from a study of shared clonotypes between healthy human individuals.

The V call is TRBV11-2, the J call TRBJ2-5; a weak D match, TRBD2 (6 bases). The sequence was obtained from a woman aged 40 to 49 in good health. Some clones in this sample may be carry-over from other donors' samples. The sequenced sample was PBMCs. The DNA of the CDR3 is TGTGCCAGCAGCTTAGCGGGAGTTCCGGAGACCCAGTACTTC. Protein product: CASSLAGVPETQYF.